These 14 T cell receptor beta chains originate from one sample sequenced in a study of PD-1 blockade in classical Hodgkin lymphoma. Each patient relapsed following autologous stem cell transplantation, and prior brentuximab vedotin exposure differed. Generated by immunoSEQ multiplex PCR, the TCRdb table keeps only in-frame clones and is missing some. The sample carries about 150,000 clones, less than 80% recorded once. The source material was peripheral blood mononuclear cells (PBMCs), sampled before the second cycle of nivolumab. These TCRs come from a human donor with classical Hodgkin lymphoma.

The CDR3 bases are TGTGCCAGCAGCTTGTTTGCTGAGCAGTTCTTC. Encoded protein: CASSLFAEQFF. The V call is TRBV11-2, the J call TRBJ2-1; no clear D. V gave up 3 bases and J gave up 9 bases, with 6 bases separating them. Germline CDR1 reads SGHAT; CDR2 reads FQNNGV. The CDR3 runs 11 residues.

The rearrangement joins TRBV4-2 to TRBJ2-2; 13 positions match TRBD2. The germline CDR1 and CDR2 sequences are LGHNA and YNFKEQ. The V gene end was trimmed by 0 bases and the J gene end by 7 bases; junction bases not matched to a gene: 14. This CDR3 is built from 20 residues. The CDR3 here is CASSQDRWTSGRIVNGELFF. CDR3 nucleotides: TGTGCCAGCAGCCAAGATCGGTGGACTAGCGGGAGAATTGTGAACGGGGAGCTGTTTTTT.

The V and J genes are TRBV7-9 and TRBJ1-1; TRBD1 agrees at 8 bases. Trimming removed 4 bases from V and 12 bases from J; junction bases left unmatched: 7. Germline lookup yields CDR1 SEHNR and CDR2 FQNEAQ (reference sequence). CDR3 length: 12 residues. The CDR3 spells CASSSRQGSPFF. CDR3 nucleotide sequence: TGTGCCAGCAGCTCCAGACAGGGGTCCCCTTTCTTT.

This chain connects TRBV5-4 to TRBJ2-2; 8 bases match TRBD1. Trimming took 4 bases from V and 4 from J; bases not matched to a gene: 6. The CDR3 has 15 residues. The germline gives CDR1 SGHNT, CDR2 YYREEE (reference sequence). The CDR3 loop is CASSRWTGSTGELFF. CDR3 in DNA: TGTGCCAGCAGCCGCTGGACAGGGTCCACCGGGGAGCTGTTTTTT.

The chain recombines TRBV27 with TRBJ2-7; 8 nucleotides align to TRBD2. Looked up from germline, CDR1 is MNHEY and CDR2 is SMNVEV (reference sequence). With 0 bases clipped from V and 6 bases from J, the junction kept 13 bases outside the gene matches. This CDR3 contains 17 residues. The DNA for the CDR3 is TGTGCCAGCAGTTTATCCTCCGGGGGGGGGCTTAGACTCGAGCAGTACTTC. Translation gives CASSLSSGGGLRLEQYF.

The V call is TRBV7-9, the J call TRBJ2-7; the D is unclear. Germline CDR1 and CDR2: SEHNR and FQNEAQ (reference sequence). CDR3 size: 12 residues. The V and J ends lost 0 bases and 6 bases respectively, with 6 bases between them. The CDR3 region has the DNA TGTGCCAGCAGCTTAGCTGGCGGCGAGCAGTACTTC. Its translation: CASSLAGGEQYF.

The chain carries TRBV6-6 and TRBJ1-2; weak D call: TRBD1 (6 bases). The germline CDR1 and CDR2 sequences are MNHNY and SVGAGI (reference sequence). The CDR3 runs to 14 residues. Between the trimmed V and J ends, which lost 5 bases and 4 bases, there was a span of 14 bases. The CDR3 here is CASSLNQGPYGYTF. The CDR3 region has the DNA TGTGCCAGCAGTCTAAACCAGGGGCCCTATGGCTACACCTTC.

The chain joins TRBV28 to TRBJ2-7; D not resolved. The germline V gene has CDR1 MDHEN and CDR2 SYDVKM. The CDR3 spans 15 residues. The germline V and J ends were trimmed by 5 bases and 3 bases, with 17 bases remaining between them. CDR3 loop: CASSPSWLGRYEQYF. CDR3 nucleotide sequence: TGTGCCAGCAGTCCTAGTTGGCTTGGGCGCTACGAGCAGTACTTC.

The CDR3 protein is CASSEEGDQPQHF. CDR3 nucleotide sequence: TGTGCCAGCAGTGAAGAAGGAGATCAGCCCCAGCATTTT. The V and J genes are TRBV6-1 and TRBJ1-5, with D unresolved. V lost 1 base, J lost 5 bases, and 6 bases lay in between. Germline V lookup: CDR1 MNHNS, CDR2 SASEGT. This CDR3 has 13 residues.

This clone was detected only a few times. This chain connects TRBV19 to TRBJ2-7; TRBD1 matches at 8 bases. After removal of 7 bases from V and 4 bases from J, the junction contained 3 bases not matched to a gene. The CDR3 length is 12 residues. Germline V gives CDR1 LNHDA, CDR2 SQIVND (reference sequence). The CDR3 sequence is CASTGTGYEQYF. CDR3 DNA sequence: TGTGCCAGTACCGGGACAGGATACGAGCAGTACTTC.

The chain carries TRBV5-1 and TRBJ2-6, with TRBD1 identical over 9 bases. Germline values: CDR1 SGHRS, CDR2 YFSETQ. The CDR3 has 18 residues. Losses at the gene ends were 3 bases for V and 0 bases for J; bases not matched to a gene: 7. CDR3 bases: TGCGCCAGCAGCTCGATAGGACAGGGGTTCTCTGGGGCCAACGTCCTGACTTTC. The encoded protein is CASSSIGQGFSGANVLTF. The variable domain in full, completed from reference TRBV5-1 and TRBJ2-6, reads KAGVTQTPRYLIKTRGQQVTLSCSPISGHRSVSWYQQTPGQGLQFLFEYFSETQRNKGNFPGRFSGRQFSNSRSEMNVSTLELGDSALYLCASSSIGQGFSGANVLTFGAGSRLTVL.

This clone was seen once. This chain uses TRBV4-1 with TRBJ2-7, with 10 bases fitting TRBD2. CDR3 length: 17 amino acids. V lost 3 bases and J lost 1; bases outside the gene matches: 9. CDR1 is MGHRA and CDR2 is YSYEKL in the germline V gene. The CDR3, as DNA: TGCGCCAGCAGCCATCACCCACTAGCGGGACAGTCCTACGAGCAGTACTTC. As protein: CASSHHPLAGQSYEQYF.

The count of this clone is one. The rearrangement links TRBV7-9 to TRBJ2-3; the match to TRBD2 covers 7 bases. CDR1 and CDR2 (germline): SEHNR, FQNEAQ (reference sequence). This CDR3 region has 16 residues. The ends lost 1 base at V and 3 bases at J; junction bases unmatched: 7. For the CDR3, the DNA is TGTGCCAGCAGCTTAGGCCTAGCGGATGAAACAGATACGCAGTATTTT. This sequence encodes CASSLGLADETDTQYF.

The V call is TRBV7-2, the J call TRBJ1-2, with no clear D. Trimming removed 5 bases at V and 4 bases at J, with 11 bases between. Germline CDR1 is SGHTA and CDR2 is FQGNSA. The CDR3 length is 13 residues. CDR3 sequence reads: CASSRLRVYGYTF. CDR3 nucleotides: TGTGCCAGCAGCCGTTTGAGGGTCTATGGCTACACCTTC.